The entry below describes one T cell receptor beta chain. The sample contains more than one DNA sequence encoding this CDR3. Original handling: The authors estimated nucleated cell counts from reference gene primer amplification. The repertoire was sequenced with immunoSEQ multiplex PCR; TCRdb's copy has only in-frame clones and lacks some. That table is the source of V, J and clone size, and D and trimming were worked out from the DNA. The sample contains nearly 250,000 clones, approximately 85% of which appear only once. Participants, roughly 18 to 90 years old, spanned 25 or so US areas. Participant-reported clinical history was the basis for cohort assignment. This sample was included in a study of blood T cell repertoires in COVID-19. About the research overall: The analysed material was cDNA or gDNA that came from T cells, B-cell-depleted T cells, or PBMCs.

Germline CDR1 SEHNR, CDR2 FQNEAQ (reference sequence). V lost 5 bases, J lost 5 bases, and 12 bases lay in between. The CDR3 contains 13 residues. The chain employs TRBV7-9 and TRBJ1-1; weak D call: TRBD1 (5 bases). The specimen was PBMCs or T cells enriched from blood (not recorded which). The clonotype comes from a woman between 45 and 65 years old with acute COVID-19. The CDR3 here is CASSAAGGTEAFF. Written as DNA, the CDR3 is TGTGCCAGCAGCGCTGCGGGGGGTACTGAAGCTTTCTTT.